This is a list of T cell receptor beta chains from one sample in a study of Graves' ophthalmopathy and Graves' hyperthyroidism. MiXCR, run by TCRdb on the multiplex PCR reads, gives a single entry per CDR3 protein. The sample gives around 670,000 distinct CDR3 sequences, 40% of which show up once; 35% to 55% is in the top ten. Sequences were obtained from peripheral blood. The origin of the receptors is an adult man with Graves' ophthalmopathy. Both conserved end residues are part of each CDR3. The order of the fields is CDR3 length, J gene, clone size, V gene, D gene, CDR3 DNA, CDR3 protein. The D gene is left open where the match is weak. Rows may omit the clone size; those that give it use once, few, many or a size class.

cdr3_length: 14
j_call: TRBJ1-2
clone_size: -
v_call: TRBV24-1
d_call: -
cdr3_nt: TGTGTCACCAGTGATTTAGTGCTGAACTATGGCTACACCTTC
cdr3_aa: CVTSDLVLNYGYTF

cdr3_length: 18
j_call: TRBJ2-6
clone_size: few
v_call: TRBV25-1
d_call: TRBD1
cdr3_nt: TGTGCCAGCAGATCCTTACCGGGACAGAGCTCTGGGGCCAACGTCCTGACTTTC
cdr3_aa: CASRSLPGQSSGANVLTF

cdr3_length: 11
j_call: TRBJ1-1
clone_size: -
v_call: TRBV20-1
d_call: -
cdr3_nt: TGCAGTGCTAGAGGGGGTGGGGAAGCTTTCTTT
cdr3_aa: CSARGGGEAFF

cdr3_length: 15
j_call: TRBJ1-2
clone_size: few
v_call: TRBV2
d_call: -
cdr3_nt: TGTGCCAGCAGTTTAAGTGGAGGGCTTGGCTATGGCTACACCTTC
cdr3_aa: CASSLSGGLGYGYTF

cdr3_length: 12
j_call: TRBJ2-7
clone_size: many
v_call: TRBV29-1
d_call: -
cdr3_nt: TGCAGCGTTGAGGTCGGGTTTAACGAGCAGTACTTC
cdr3_aa: CSVEVGFNEQYF

cdr3_length: 16
j_call: TRBJ2-5
clone_size: few
v_call: TRBV12-3/TRBV12-4
d_call: TRBD1
cdr3_nt: TGTGCCAGCACCCTAAGGCGCCTCGGACAGGGTGGGACCCAGTACTTC
cdr3_aa: CASTLRRLGQGGTQYF

cdr3_length: 13
j_call: TRBJ2-2
clone_size: many
v_call: TRBV2
d_call: -
cdr3_nt: TGTGCCAGCACTTGGGGAGGTCCCGGGGAGCTGTTTTTT
cdr3_aa: CASTWGGPGELFF

cdr3_length: 12
j_call: TRBJ2-5
clone_size: many
v_call: TRBV5-1
d_call: -
cdr3_nt: TGCGCCAGCAGCGTGACCCGAGAGACCCAGTACTTC
cdr3_aa: CASSVTRETQYF

cdr3_length: 15
j_call: TRBJ2-5
clone_size: -
v_call: TRBV4-3
d_call: -
cdr3_nt: TGCGCCAGCAGCCAAGATCCGACCTCCCGGGGGACCCGGTACTTC
cdr3_aa: CASSQDPTSRGTRYF

cdr3_length: 17
j_call: TRBJ2-5
clone_size: once
v_call: TRBV20-1
d_call: TRBD2
cdr3_nt: TGCAGTGTCGAGGCCATTACTAGCGGGGGGATCCAAGAGACCCAGTACTTC
cdr3_aa: CSVEAITSGGIQETQYF

cdr3_length: 12
j_call: TRBJ1-2
clone_size: many
v_call: TRBV10-3
d_call: -
cdr3_nt: TGTGCCATCAGTGCCGAGGAATATGGCTACACCTTC
cdr3_aa: CAISAEEYGYTF

cdr3_length: 13
j_call: TRBJ1-5
clone_size: -
v_call: TRBV29-1
d_call: -
cdr3_nt: TGCAGCGTTGCCCTAAGTAGCAATCAGCCCCAGCATTTT
cdr3_aa: CSVALSSNQPQHF

cdr3_length: 14
j_call: TRBJ2-1
clone_size: once
v_call: TRBV20-1
d_call: TRBD2
cdr3_nt: TGCAGTGCTAGAACGGGGGGCTCCTACAATGAGCAGTTCTTC
cdr3_aa: CSARTGGSYNEQFF

cdr3_length: 15
j_call: TRBJ1-6
clone_size: -
v_call: TRBV12-3/TRBV12-4
d_call: -
cdr3_nt: TGTGCCAGCAGTTTTGGGGCAGGGGCACATTCACCCCTCCACTTT
cdr3_aa: CASSFGAGAHSPLHF

cdr3_length: 16
j_call: TRBJ1-2
clone_size: -
v_call: TRBV10-3
d_call: -
cdr3_nt: TGTGCCAGCAGTTATAGCCCAAGGCAGGGGACCTATGGCTACGCCTTC
cdr3_aa: CASSYSPRQGTYGYAF

cdr3_length: 14
j_call: TRBJ2-2
clone_size: -
v_call: TRBV25-1
d_call: -
cdr3_nt: TGTGCCCAGAGGCCTCCTCGAGAGACCGGGGAGCTGTTTTTT
cdr3_aa: CAQRPPRETGELFF

cdr3_length: 15
j_call: TRBJ2-5
clone_size: -
v_call: TRBV5-4
d_call: -
cdr3_nt: TGTGCCAGCAGCTTGGGAAGGAGGGTTGACGAGACCCAGTACTTC
cdr3_aa: CASSLGRRVDETQYF

cdr3_length: 16
j_call: TRBJ2-7
clone_size: -
v_call: TRBV7-9
d_call: -
cdr3_nt: TGTGCCAGCAGCCGAAGTTTAAGGTCTCTCTCCTACGAGCAGTACTTC
cdr3_aa: CASSRSLRSLSYEQYF

cdr3_length: 11
j_call: TRBJ2-7
clone_size: many
v_call: TRBV2
d_call: -
cdr3_nt: TGTGCCAGCATACAGGGTCGCGAGCAGTACTTC
cdr3_aa: CASIQGREQYF

cdr3_length: 13
j_call: TRBJ1-2
clone_size: few
v_call: TRBV7-9
d_call: -
cdr3_nt: TGTGCCAGCAGCTTAGTCGGGGAATGGGGCTACACCTTC
cdr3_aa: CASSLVGEWGYTF

cdr3_length: 14
j_call: TRBJ2-7
clone_size: -
v_call: TRBV11-2
d_call: TRBD1
cdr3_nt: TGTGCCAGCAGCTTAGATCCAGGGGGCTACGAGCAGTACTTC
cdr3_aa: CASSLDPGGYEQYF

cdr3_length: 13
j_call: TRBJ1-3
clone_size: -
v_call: TRBV12-3/TRBV12-4
d_call: -
cdr3_nt: TGTGCCAGCCGCCCAGGCTCTGGAAACACCATATATTTT
cdr3_aa: CASRPGSGNTIYF

cdr3_length: 15
j_call: TRBJ2-5
clone_size: -
v_call: TRBV10-3
d_call: -
cdr3_nt: TGTGCCATCAGCCCTGAACAGGGGGAGGGGGAGACCCAGTACTTC
cdr3_aa: CAISPEQGEGETQYF

cdr3_length: 14
j_call: TRBJ1-4
clone_size: few
v_call: TRBV15
d_call: -
cdr3_nt: TGTGCCACCAGCAGAGGGACAACTAATGAAAAACTGTTTTTT
cdr3_aa: CATSRGTTNEKLFF

cdr3_length: 12
j_call: TRBJ1-2
clone_size: many
v_call: TRBV25-1
d_call: TRBD1
cdr3_nt: TGTGCCAGCAGTCCGACAGGGCATGGCTACACCTTC
cdr3_aa: CASSPTGHGYTF

cdr3_length: 14
j_call: TRBJ2-7
clone_size: -
v_call: TRBV25-1
d_call: TRBD2
cdr3_nt: TGTGCCAGCAGCACCCTGACTAGCTCCCACGAGCAGTACTTC
cdr3_aa: CASSTLTSSHEQYF

cdr3_length: 16
j_call: TRBJ1-4
clone_size: many
v_call: TRBV24-1
d_call: -
cdr3_nt: TGTGCCACCAGTGATACCCGTGGAGGGGCTGGTGAAAAACTGTTTTTT
cdr3_aa: CATSDTRGGAGEKLFF

cdr3_length: 13
j_call: TRBJ1-1
clone_size: -
v_call: TRBV10-3
d_call: TRBD1
cdr3_nt: TGTGCGACAACGGCACAGGGGGGCACTGAAGCTTTCTTT
cdr3_aa: CATTAQGGTEAFF

cdr3_length: 14
j_call: TRBJ2-7
clone_size: many
v_call: TRBV14
d_call: TRBD1
cdr3_nt: TGTGCCAGCAGCCAGGGACAGGGTCCCTACGAGCAGTACTTC
cdr3_aa: CASSQGQGPYEQYF

cdr3_length: 16
j_call: TRBJ1-1
clone_size: -
v_call: TRBV6-1
d_call: TRBD1
cdr3_nt: TGTGCCAGCAGTGAAAGGACAGGGGGAAAGAACACTGAAGCTTTCTTT
cdr3_aa: CASSERTGGKNTEAFF

cdr3_length: 16
j_call: TRBJ2-7
clone_size: -
v_call: TRBV7-2
d_call: -
cdr3_nt: TGTGCCAGCAGCCAAGAGGTTATACAGGGCAAAAACGAGCAGTACTTC
cdr3_aa: CASSQEVIQGKNEQYF

cdr3_length: 15
j_call: TRBJ1-6
clone_size: -
v_call: TRBV7-2
d_call: TRBD1
cdr3_nt: TGCGCCAGCAGCCAAACGGGACAGGGGAGTTCACCCCTCCACTTT
cdr3_aa: CASSQTGQGSSPLHF

cdr3_length: 13
j_call: TRBJ2-5
clone_size: -
v_call: TRBV20-1
d_call: TRBD2
cdr3_nt: TGCAGTGCTAGTTCAAGCGGGAGTTTGGCCCAGTACTTC
cdr3_aa: CSASSSGSLAQYF

cdr3_length: 13
j_call: TRBJ2-7
clone_size: many
v_call: TRBV2
d_call: TRBD2
cdr3_nt: TGTGCCAGCAGGGCCGGGGGGGCCTACGAGCAGTACTTC
cdr3_aa: CASRAGGAYEQYF

cdr3_length: 14
j_call: TRBJ1-4
clone_size: -
v_call: TRBV20-1
d_call: -
cdr3_nt: TGCAGTGCTAGAGGGGGCGACTATAATGAAAAACTGTTTTTT
cdr3_aa: CSARGGDYNEKLFF

cdr3_length: 14
j_call: TRBJ1-6
clone_size: -
v_call: TRBV2
d_call: -
cdr3_nt: TGTGCCAGCAGCCTCATGGGGGGGGATTCACCCCTCCACTTT
cdr3_aa: CASSLMGGDSPLHF

cdr3_length: 13
j_call: TRBJ2-1
clone_size: -
v_call: TRBV11-2
d_call: -
cdr3_nt: TGTGCCAGCTCACCACGAGACGTTCTGGAGCAGTTCTTC
cdr3_aa: CASSPRDVLEQFF

cdr3_length: 14
j_call: TRBJ2-2
clone_size: many
v_call: TRBV29-1
d_call: -
cdr3_nt: TGCAGCGTGAGCGGGCCCATGAACACCGGGGAGCTGTTTTTT
cdr3_aa: CSVSGPMNTGELFF

cdr3_length: 18
j_call: TRBJ2-2
clone_size: -
v_call: TRBV25-1
d_call: -
cdr3_nt: TGTGCCAGCAGTGCTAGAGGCCGGCCCAGGACTGTCCGAGGGGAGCTGTTTTTT
cdr3_aa: CASSARGRPRTVRGELFF

cdr3_length: 11
j_call: TRBJ1-3
clone_size: few
v_call: TRBV20-1
d_call: -
cdr3_nt: TGCAGTGCTAGTGGGGGGAACACCATATATTTT
cdr3_aa: CSASGGNTIYF